Presented here are 11 T cell receptor beta chains from one specimen sequenced in a study of HIV-infected patients and healthy controls. Follow-up blood was drawn about 14 weeks, roughly three months, after antiretroviral therapy began. All unsorted peripheral T cells were captured because whole blood was used without fractionation. About 450 ng RNA was reverse transcribed with alpha and beta constant-region primers. Alpha and beta chain libraries were made separately by chain-specific third strand synthesis with multiplexing indices. Each CDR3 protein gets one entry after TCRdb re-called the 5' RACE reads with MiXCR. Seen here are around 8,600 distinct CDR3 sequences, over 6.5% observed once, and the top ten hold 20% to 25%. The sequenced sample was blood, obtained during antiretroviral therapy. The receptors shown here come from an adult with HIV infection.

This clonotype ranks as medium-sized. This beta chain is off target for a library built for alpha chains, so its abundance means little. The gene calls are TRBV11-2 and TRBJ2-3; TRBD2 matches 11 bases. The CDR3 has 18 residues. Per the germline V gene, CDR1 is SGHAT and CDR2 is FQNNGV. Trimming cost V 1 base and J 0 bases; bases outside gene matches: 6. CDR3 residues: CASSLAGTSGASTDTQYF. As DNA, the CDR3 is TGTGCCAGCAGCTTAGCGGGGACTAGCGGTGCTAGCACAGATACGCAGTATTTT. Variable domain in full (rest from reference TRBV11-2 and TRBJ2-3): EAGVAQSPRYKIIEKRQSVAFWCNPISGHATLYWYQQILGQGPKLLIQFQNNGVVDDSQLPKDRFSAERLKGVDSTLKIQPAKLEDSAVYLCASSLAGTSGASTDTQYFGPGTRLTVL.

This clonotype is deemed medium-sized (0.01 to 0.1%). This beta chain was picked up by a library intended for alpha chains and is off target, so its count carries little meaning. The J gene is TRBJ2-7, the V gene TRBV7-9; TRBD2 matches 7 bases. V shed 3 bases and J 7 bases; nucleotides not matched to a gene: 6. CDR1 is SEHNR, CDR2 FQNEAQ, per germline (reference sequence). This CDR3 comprises 13 residues. CDR3 sequence (DNA): TGTGCCAGCAGCTTCGCGGGAGAGTGGGAGCAGTACTTC. As protein: CASSFAGEWEQYF.

This clonotype is medium-sized within its sample. With the library built for alpha chains, this beta chain is off target and its frequency is not meaningful. The chain uses TRBV29-1 and TRBJ2-2; 9 bases match TRBD1. The CDR3 is 15 amino acids. V dropped 8 bases and J dropped 5; count of bases not matched to a gene: 12. CDR1 and CDR2 (germline): SQVTM, ANQGSEA. CDR3 residues: CSFSPRDRETGELFF. The CDR3 DNA reads TGCAGCTTCTCCCCTCGGGACAGGGAAACCGGGGAGCTGTTTTTT.

In its sample, this clonotype was seen many times. This beta chain is an off-target read within a library intended for alpha chains, so its frequency means little. The CDR3 sequence is CASSRDSTIEQYF. CDR3 in DNA: TGTGCCAGCAGCCGAGACAGTACAATCGAGCAGTACTTC. The chain combines TRBV7-2 with TRBJ2-7; possibly TRBD1 for D (5 bases). Germline V gene lookup returns CDR1 SGHTA and CDR2 FQGNSA. The CDR3 runs to 13 residues. V was cut by 5 bases and J by 6 bases, with 14 bases left in between.

This clonotype was detected many times. This beta chain turned up in a library designed for alpha chains; as an off-target read, its abundance says little. The V call is TRBV12-3 or TRBV12-4, the J call TRBJ1-6; 7 bases agree with TRBD1. The junction had 12 bases not matched to a gene; V was cut back by 5 bases and J by 8 bases. The CDR3 runs to 16 residues. CDR3 coding DNA: TGTGCCAGCAGTCTGGGGACAGCCGGGGTTGATTCACCCCTCCACTTT. This codes for CASSLGTAGVDSPLHF.

This clonotype occurred many times. Found in a library prepared for alpha chains, this beta chain is an off-target read, and its abundance has little meaning. The chain employs TRBV29-1 and TRBJ2-5, with D possibly TRBD1 on 6 matching bases. CDR3 length: 12 amino acids. Germline lookup yields CDR1 SQVTM and CDR2 ANQGSEA. The V gene lost 5 bases and the J gene lost 1 base, with 8 bases spanning the gap. The chain's CDR3 is CSVRGGQETQYF. The DNA of the CDR3 is TGCAGCGTTAGAGGGGGCCAAGAGACCCAGTACTTC.

The table lists this clonotype with many counts. This beta chain came through as a stray read in a library set up for alpha chains, and its size says little. This chain connects TRBV20-1 to TRBJ2-7, with D unresolved. The germline CDR1 and CDR2 sequences are DFQATT and SNEGSKA (reference sequence). Between the trimmed V and J ends, which lost 3 bases and 3 bases, there was a span of 6 bases. CDR3 size: 11 residues. The CDR3: CSARVDYEQYF. The CDR3 DNA sequence: TGCAGTGCTAGGGTCGACTACGAGCAGTACTTC.

This clonotype was seen many times. The size of this beta chain means little, since it is a stray read in a library made for alpha chains. The rearrangement uses TRBV6-5 and TRBJ2-7, with a tentative D call TRBD2 (6 bases). V lost 4 bases to trimming and J lost 6 bases, with 16 bases between them. Germline V gives CDR1 MNHEY, CDR2 SVGAGI. The length of the CDR3 is 14 residues. The DNA of the CDR3 is TGTGCCAGCAGTTCGGGCCGTGTGACTAGCGAGCAGTACTTC. Its protein product is CASSSGRVTSEQYF.

By share, this clonotype counts as medium-sized (0.01 to 0.1%). This beta chain turned up in a library designed for alpha chains; as an off-target read, its abundance says little. This chain links TRBV7-9 with TRBJ2-7, with 9 bases that match TRBD1. The V and J ends lost 1 base and 6 bases, in that order; junction bases with no gene match: 4. CDR1 SEHNR and CDR2 FQNEAQ come from the germline V gene (reference sequence). The CDR3 is 14 residues long. DNA for the CDR3: TGTGCCAGCAGCTTAGGGACAGGGGATCCCGAGCAGTACTTC. This gives the protein CASSLGTGDPEQYF.

Worth noting for this clonotype: This beta chain appears as a stray read in a library generated for alpha chains; its size is not informative. The chain links TRBV14 to TRBJ2-7; D is unclear. The length of the CDR3 is 13 residues. V was pared by 1 base and J by 2 bases, with 6 bases between. Germline V gives CDR1 SGHDN, CDR2 FVKESK. CDR3 nucleotides: TGTGCCAGCAGCCAAGCAGGCCCCTACGAGCAGTACTTC. As protein: CASSQAGPYEQYF.

This clonotype was recorded many times. The library was designed around alpha chains, so this beta chain is a stray read whose abundance carries little weight. The V call is TRBV25-1, the J call TRBJ1-1, with D perhaps matching TRBD1 (5 bases). The CDR3 length is 17 residues. The germline gives CDR1 MGHDK, CDR2 SYGVNS. The V and J ends lost 4 bases and 0 bases respectively, with 18 bases between them. The CDR3 bases are TGTGCCAGCAGTGCCCCCGAGGGACGGCTCATGAACACTGAAGCTTTCTTT. Its translation: CASSAPEGRLMNTEAFF.